Listed below are T cell receptor beta chains from one sample, sequenced in a study of cytomegalovirus exposure and HLA in healthy donors. Method: immunoSEQ multiplex PCR; TCRdb's copy keeps in-frame clones and lacks some. The table shows 150,000 to 200,000 clones, with around three quarters occurring only once. Sequenced: PBMCs. These receptors all stem from a middle-aged man in good health and CMV-seronegative. CDR3s leave out the opening cysteine and the closing phenylalanine or tryptophan.

J: TRBJ1-1; V: TRBV6-1; CDR3: ASRGTVMNTEAF
J: TRBJ2-1; V: TRBV5-1; CDR3: ASSLEWSSYNEQF
J: TRBJ1-1; V: TRBV27; CDR3: ASSHTGTEAF
J: TRBJ2-2; V: TRBV9; CDR3: ASSISGSQGGELF
J: TRBJ2-1; V: TRBV10-3; CDR3: AISEKASGSNEQF
J: TRBJ2-3; V: TRBV5-4; CDR3: ASRGQGGTDTQY
J: TRBJ2-7; V: TRBV7-8; CDR3: ASSQLAGGAYEQY
J: TRBJ1-6; V: TRBV10-2; CDR3: ASTRSSYNSPLH
J: TRBJ2-2; V: TRBV30; CDR3: AWQAKANTGELF
J: TRBJ2-1; V: TRBV9; CDR3: ASSPHDPRPSSSYNEQF
J: TRBJ1-2; V: TRBV28; CDR3: ASSVGDRGAYGYT
J: TRBJ2-5; V: TRBV11-2; CDR3: ASSFLTGWGETQY
J: TRBJ2-3; V: TRBV19; CDR3: ASSAAFGGRAYNTDTQY
J: TRBJ1-1; V: TRBV19; CDR3: ASSMRQGTEAF
J: TRBJ2-4; V: TRBV25-1; CDR3: ASSAPAGGHIQY
J: TRBJ1-5; V: TRBV28; CDR3: ASSYGIERAPQH
J: TRBJ1-5; V: TRBV7-6; CDR3: ASSLETGPTNNQPQH
J: TRBJ2-7; V: TRBV4-2; CDR3: ASSQGVGESHEQY
J: TRBJ2-1; V: TRBV28; CDR3: ASITSGYNEQF
J: TRBJ2-2; V: TRBV2; CDR3: ASLPSGSRAGELF
J: TRBJ2-4; V: TRBV4-1; CDR3: ASSQDRGRGTSGVKNIQY
J: TRBJ2-1; V: TRBV2; CDR3: ASSGVAGGNEQF
J: TRBJ2-5; V: TRBV7-3; CDR3: ASSLARQGSPLY
J: TRBJ2-1; V: TRBV4-1; CDR3: ASSQGPGAGELYNEQF
J: TRBJ2-3; V: TRBV11-2; CDR3: ASSLDPGVTDTQY
J: TRBJ2-1; V: TRBV13; CDR3: ASSLLAYNEQF
J: TRBJ1-3; V: TRBV5-1; CDR3: ASSTDSLGNTIY
J: TRBJ2-3; V: TRBV4-1; CDR3: ASSQAPGQGIDTQY
J: TRBJ1-5; V: TRBV6-1; CDR3: ASSVGPGQPQH
J: TRBJ1-1; V: TRBV7-3; CDR3: ASSLAGGRMNTEAF
J: TRBJ2-1; V: TRBV5-1; CDR3: ASSLLPSHNEQF
J: -; V: TRBV12-5; CDR3: ATPRDRRYEQY
J: TRBJ2-3; V: TRBV29-1; CDR3: SVDGSGGSDTQY
J: TRBJ1-2; V: TRBV7-9; CDR3: ASSLTVNYGYT
J: TRBJ2-2; V: TRBV30; CDR3: AWDLGLAGELF
J: TRBJ1-1; V: TRBV13; CDR3: ASEYENTEAF
J: TRBJ2-1; V: TRBV30; CDR3: AWRSGTSGRVSYNEQF
J: TRBJ1-5; V: TRBV9; CDR3: ASSARQNQPQH
J: TRBJ1-2; V: TRBV5-1; CDR3: ASSPQTGLDVYT
J: TRBJ1-1; V: TRBV2; CDR3: ASSPSADRGTEAF
J: TRBJ2-2; V: TRBV6-4; CDR3: ASSASGDTGELF
J: TRBJ2-4; V: TRBV28; CDR3: ASSAEGAKNSQY
J: TRBJ2-5; V: TRBV29-1; CDR3: SVDPLFPGGRARQETQY